This T cell receptor beta chain was recovered during a study of blood T cell repertoires in COVID-19. Clones were read by immunoSEQ multiplex PCR, and TCRdb kept only the in-frame ones, dropping some. The sample yields roughly 70,000 clones, about four fifths seen once. Germline CDR1 reads SGHVS; CDR2 reads FQNEAQ. V lost 5 bases, J lost 0 bases, and 6 bases stayed unmatched. CDR3 length: 17 amino acids. The sequence came from a human donor in a cohort sampled during active COVID-19. The rearrangement links TRBV7-8 to TRBJ2-6, with TRBD1 matching over 8 bases. Sample: peripheral blood. Here the CDR3 reads CASSPRGQGSGANVLTF. CDR3 sequence (DNA): TGTGCCAGCAGCCCCAGGGGGCAAGGCTCTGGGGCCAACGTCCTGACTTTC.